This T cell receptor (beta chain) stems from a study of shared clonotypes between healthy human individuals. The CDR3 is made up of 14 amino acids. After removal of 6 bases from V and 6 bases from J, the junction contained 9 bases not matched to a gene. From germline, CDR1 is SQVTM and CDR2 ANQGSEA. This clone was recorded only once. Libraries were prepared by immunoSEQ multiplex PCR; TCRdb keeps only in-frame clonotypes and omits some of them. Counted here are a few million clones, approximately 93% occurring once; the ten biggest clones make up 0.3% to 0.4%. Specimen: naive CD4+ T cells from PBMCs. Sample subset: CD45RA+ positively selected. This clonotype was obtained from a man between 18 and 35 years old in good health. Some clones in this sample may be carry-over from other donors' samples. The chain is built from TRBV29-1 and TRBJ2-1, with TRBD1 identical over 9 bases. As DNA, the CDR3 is TGCAGCGTCATCCGGGACAGGGTATCCAATGAGCAGTTCTTC. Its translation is CSVIRDRVSNEQFF.